This passage covers 20 T cell receptor beta chains from one sample sequenced in a study of T cell repertoires in cytomegalovirus infection. TCRdb passed the reads through MiXCR, listing each CDR3 protein once. This table has 510,000 or so distinct CDR3 sequences, more than 20% appearing once. The sample taken for sequencing was PBMCs. The receptors stem from a human donor in good health (CMV status not recorded). Some clones in this sample may be carry-over from other donors' samples.

This clonotype was detected many times. V and J are TRBV7-2 and TRBJ1-3; D ambiguous. This CDR3 is 11 amino acids long. Trimming left V 8 bases short and J 2 bases short, with 4 bases between. Germline CDR1 reads SGHTA; CDR2 reads FQGNSA. The CDR3 spells CASWTGNTIYF. DNA of the CDR3: TGTGCCAGCTGGACTGGAAACACCATATATTTT.

The chain joins TRBV12-3 or TRBV12-4 to TRBJ1-6, with D possibly matching TRBD1 (6 bases). The CDR3 is made up of 15 amino acids. V gave up 3 bases and J gave up 15 bases, with 21 bases separating them. CDR3 sequence reads: CASSLGSRGAQFLHF. CDR3 nucleotide sequence: TGTGCCAGCAGTTTGGGTAGTAGGGGGGCCCAATTCCTCCACTTT.

This clonotype was seen a few times. This chain connects TRBV7-2 to TRBJ2-7; D not certain. The CDR3 length is 15 residues. The germline CDR1 and CDR2 sequences are SGHTA and FQGNSA. V lost 3 bases, J lost 0 bases, and 12 bases lay in between. In DNA, the CDR3 is TGTGCCAGCAGCTTTTTTGTTTCTAGCTCCTACGAGCAGTACTTC. Protein product: CASSFFVSSSYEQYF.

This clonotype is a singleton in its sample. The chain combines TRBV18 with TRBJ1-5; 7 positions match TRBD1. Germline assignment: CDR1 KGHSH and CDR2 LQKENI. V trimming: 1 base; J trimming: 5 bases; junction bases outside the gene matches: 2. The CDR3 runs 14 residues. The CDR3 loop reads CASSPQGAYQPQHF. CDR3 in DNA: TGTGCCAGCTCACCACAGGGGGCATATCAGCCCCAGCATTTT.

The CDR3: CATSRLAGNTEAFF. DNA for the CDR3: TGTGCCACCAGCAGACTGGCAGGGAACACTGAAGCTTTCTTT. The chain uses TRBV15 and TRBJ1-1; no reliable D call. The CDR3 contains 14 residues. Trimming shortened V by 2 bases and J by 1 base, and 8 bases separated the two germline ends. Per germline, CDR1 LNHNV and CDR2 YYDKDF (reference sequence).

This clonotype was counted only a few times. The V gene is TRBV28, the J gene TRBJ1-1, with D perhaps TRBD1 (6 bases). Trimming pared 6 bases from V and 11 bases from J, leaving 13 bases between. The CDR3 extends over 11 amino acids. Germline CDR1 and CDR2: MDHEN and SYDVKM. The DNA of the CDR3 is TGTGCCAGCAGGGGGGGGGGGGCTGCTTTCTTT. It yields the protein CASRGGGAAFF.

This clonotype was found a few times. The chain carries TRBV7-2 and TRBJ2-7; TRBD2 might be the D (5 bases). Germline-derived CDR1 and CDR2 are SGHTA and FQGNSA. The CDR3 covers 13 residues. The V and J ends lost 3 bases and 4 bases respectively, with 10 bases between them. CDR3 in amino acids: CASSFWRGYEQYF. CDR3 in DNA: TGTGCCAGCAGCTTTTGGCGAGGGTACGAGCAGTACTTC.

The chain uses TRBV10-3 and TRBJ1-1; D not certain. The V end was cut by 4 bases, the J end by 0 bases, with 3 bases between. Germline V gives CDR1 ENHRY, CDR2 SYGVKD. This CDR3 is 12 amino acids long. DNA of the CDR3: TGTGCCATCAGTGGCGTGAACACTGAAGCTTTCTTT. Its protein product is CAISGVNTEAFF.

This chain joins TRBV23-1 and TRBJ2-5, with 10 positions matching TRBD2. TRBV23-1 is classed as an ORF, of uncertain function. The CDR3 extends over 17 amino acids. The junction had 8 bases not matched to a gene; V was cut back by 3 bases and J by 1 base. CDR3 in amino acids: CASSHPGLADLQETQYF. The CDR3 region has the DNA TGCGCCAGCAGTCACCCAGGACTAGCGGACCTCCAAGAGACCCAGTACTTC.

The chain is built from TRBV28 and TRBJ1-5; D may be TRBD1 (5 bases). The ends were cut back, 2 bases at V and 5 bases at J, with 13 bases in the middle. The CDR3 consists of 15 residues. Germline CDR1 and CDR2: MDHEN and SYDVKM. CDR3 loop: CASSLPGRWDQPQHF. The CDR3 nucleotides are TGTGCCAGCAGTTTACCAGGGAGGTGGGATCAGCCCCAGCATTTT.

V is TRBV29-1 and J is TRBJ1-1; 10 positions agree with TRBD1. The germline V gene encodes CDR1 SQVTM and CDR2 ANQGSEA. V trimming: 4 bases; J trimming: 6 bases; junction bases outside the gene matches: 8. This CDR3 is 14 amino acids long. CDR3 amino acids: CSVGPTGGVAEAFF. CDR3 sequence (DNA): TGCAGCGTTGGCCCGACAGGGGGCGTCGCTGAAGCTTTCTTT.

This clonotype was recorded a few times. The chain has TRBV6-2 or TRBV6-3 and TRBJ1-2; weak D call: TRBD1 (6 bases). Trimming removed 5 bases at V and 14 bases at J, with 15 bases between. Per germline, CDR1 MNHEY and CDR2 SVGEGT. The CDR3 is made up of 11 amino acids. The CDR3 region is CASSQLRGQTF. In DNA form, the CDR3 reads TGTGCCAGCAGTCAGTTACGGGGACAAACCTTC.

This clonotype was detected a few times. This chain uses TRBV7-9 with TRBJ2-7; 9 nucleotides agree with TRBD1. The CDR3 is 14 amino acids. V was clipped by 5 bases and J by 5 bases; unmatched bases: 7. The germline gives CDR1 SEHNR, CDR2 FQNEAQ (reference sequence). This chain's CDR3 is CASSQDRDRDEQYF. DNA for the CDR3: TGTGCCAGCAGCCAAGACCGGGACAGGGACGAGCAGTACTTC.

This clonotype has only a few counts. The chain combines TRBV7-9 with TRBJ2-3; 8 nucleotides agree with TRBD1. Germline trimming cut 2 bases from V and 6 bases from J; bases unmatched to any gene: 10. Germline values: CDR1 SEHNR, CDR2 FQNEAQ (reference sequence). This CDR3 contains 16 residues. Here the CDR3 DNA reads TGTGCCAGCAGCTTACAGGGGGCGATTACTCGGGATACGCAGTATTTT. It translates to CASSLQGAITRDTQYF.

The chain uses TRBV20-1 and TRBJ2-4; D unresolved. This CDR3 spans 12 amino acids. CDR1 is DFQATT and CDR2 is SNEGSKA in the germline V gene (reference sequence). CDR3 sequence (DNA): TGCATTCGGGCGTTTATGTTATACATTCAGTACTTC. Protein sequence: CIRAFMLYIQYF.

Of note for this clonotype: The junction and the germline gene differ at one end; a read error may be behind it. CDR3 amino acids: CASSIRRAGSSCNEQFF. CDR3 DNA: TGTGCCAGTAGTATTCGGCGAGCGGGGAGCTCCTGCAATGAGCAGTTCTTC. The chain combines TRBV19 with TRBJ2-1; 7 nucleotides align to TRBD2. Germline CDR1 reads LNHDA; CDR2 reads SQIVND (reference sequence). The CDR3 covers 17 residues.

The rearrangement links TRBV14 to TRBJ2-1, with D possibly TRBD2 on 6 matching bases. The CDR3 extends over 16 amino acids. Germline assignment: CDR1 SGHDN and CDR2 FVKESK. The ends were cut back, 0 bases at V and 0 bases at J, with 9 bases in the middle. CDR3 loop: CASSQEDGSSYNEQFF. CDR3 coding DNA: TGTGCCAGCAGCCAAGAGGACGGGAGCTCCTACAATGAGCAGTTCTTC.

This clonotype was seen only a few times. The J gene is TRBJ2-7, the V gene TRBV7-2, with 9 bases that match TRBD2. Germline lookup yields CDR1 SGHTA and CDR2 FQGNSA. The J segment lost 0 bases and the V segment lost 0 bases, leaving 3 bases of the junction unmatched. There are 16 residues in the CDR3. CDR3 sequence reads: CASSLARLAVSYEQYF. As DNA, the CDR3 is TGTGCCAGCAGCTTAGCGCGACTAGCGGTCTCCTACGAGCAGTACTTC.

There are many counts of this clonotype. The chain links TRBV7-6 to TRBJ1-5; D is ambiguous. CDR3 length: 16 amino acids. Germline V gene lookup returns CDR1 SGHVS and CDR2 FNYEAQ. The germline V and J ends were trimmed by 1 base and 11 bases, with 21 bases remaining between them. CDR3 bases: TGTGCCAGCAGCTTAGAGTTTTCGGGGAGCACATCTTCCCAGCATTTT. It is translated as CASSLEFSGSTSSQHF. Drawing the rest from reference TRBV7-6 and TRBJ1-5, the complete variable domain is GAGVSQSPRYKVTKRGQDVALRCDPISGHVSLYWYRQALGQGPEFLTYFNYEAQQDKSGLPNDRFSAERPEGSISTLTIQRTEQRDSAMYRCASSLEFSGSTSSQHFGDGTRLSIL.

The genes are TRBV4-1 and TRBJ2-3; 12 bases are shared with TRBD2. Trimming cost V 7 bases and J 6 bases; bases outside gene matches: 8. Per the germline V gene, CDR1 is MGHRA and CDR2 is YSYEKL. The CDR3 contains 15 residues. The CDR3 region is CASTTTSGSGDTQYF. The CDR3 DNA reads TGCGCCAGCACAACGACTAGCGGGAGCGGGGATACGCAGTATTTT.